The next 18 T cell receptor beta chains were all read from a single sample in a study of T cell repertoires in ileal Crohn's disease. The repertoire was sequenced with immunoSEQ multiplex PCR; TCRdb's copy has only in-frame clones and lacks some. The sample includes approximately 7,200 clones, approximately 70% of them seen just once. Time point reported: neoterminal ileum biopsy at postoperative endoscopy, about 6 months after surgery. Sequencing was performed on ileal tissue. The source of these receptors is an adult with Crohn's disease.

This clone has only a few counts. The sample contains more than one DNA sequence encoding this CDR3. The chain joins TRBV30 to TRBJ1-5; D might be TRBD1 (5 bases). This CDR3 has 16 amino acids. The germline V and J ends were trimmed by 0 bases and 4 bases, with 16 bases remaining between them. The germline CDR1 and CDR2 sequences are GTSNPN and SVGIG (reference sequence). The DNA for the CDR3 is TGTGCCTGGAGTGTACGTGGGGGGACGGGAAATCAGCCCCAGCATTTT. Its translation: CAWSVRGGTGNQPQHF.

The rearrangement uses TRBV9 and TRBJ2-5; maybe TRBD2 (7 bases). V was trimmed by 0 bases and J by 11 bases, leaving 11 bases between them. CDR1 is SGDLS, CDR2 YYNGEE, per germline. The CDR3 has 12 amino acids. CDR3 loop: CASSVGGGEQYF. The CDR3 DNA reads as TGTGCCAGCAGCGTAGGAGGGGGGGAGCAGTACTTC.

The V call is TRBV19, the J call TRBJ2-1, with D maybe TRBD1 (6 bases). CDR1 LNHDA and CDR2 SQIVND come from the germline V gene (reference sequence). Between the trimmed V and J ends, which lost 6 bases and 0 bases, there was a span of 12 bases. The CDR3 is 15 amino acids. The CDR3 loop is CASRYDRSSYNEQFF. The DNA of the CDR3 is TGTGCCAGTAGATACGACAGGAGCTCCTACAATGAGCAGTTCTTC.

This clone was detected once. The chain combines TRBV27 with TRBJ1-2; tentative D call: TRBD1 (6 bases). The CDR3 runs 15 residues. CDR1 and CDR2 from the germline V gene are MNHEY and SMNVEV (reference sequence). The V end was cut by 3 bases, the J end by 3 bases, with 14 bases between. The CDR3: CASSFGGAGDYGYTF. CDR3 DNA sequence: TGTGCCAGCAGTTTTGGGGGGGCGGGGGACTATGGCTACACCTTC.

This CDR3 is CASSESMIGGELFF. For the CDR3, the DNA is TGCGCCAGCAGTGAGTCGATGATCGGCGGGGAGCTGTTTTTT. The gene calls are TRBV10-1 and TRBJ2-2; no clear D gene. The CDR3 is 14 amino acids. Germline V gene lookup returns CDR1 WNHNN and CDR2 SYGVQD (reference sequence). The germline V and J ends were trimmed by 0 bases and 7 bases, with 9 bases remaining between them.

The J gene is TRBJ1-1, the V gene TRBV28; D remains unclear. The CDR3 is 17 amino acids. With 6 bases removed from V and 3 bases from J, the gap between germline ends came to 23 bases. Germline V CDR1 and CDR2: MDHEN, SYDVKM. The CDR3 DNA sequence: TGTGCCAGCAGGGACTTTGGGAGGGCCTTGGGGTACACTGAAGCTTTCTTT. It translates to CASRDFGRALGYTEAFF.

Written as DNA, the CDR3 is TGTGCCAGCAGCGTAAGGAGCGGGAGTGTGCCCGGAGGCGGGGAGACCCAGTACTTC. Amino acids: CASSVRSGSVPGGGETQYF. The chain uses TRBV9 and TRBJ2-5; 8 bases match TRBD2. The V gene end was trimmed by 1 base and the J gene end by 5 bases; junction bases not matched to a gene: 19. Per germline, CDR1 SGDLS and CDR2 YYNGEE. The CDR3 loop spans 19 amino acids. Variable domain in full (rest from reference TRBV9 and TRBJ2-5): DSGVTQTPKHLITATGQRVTLRCSPRSGDLSVYWYQQSLDQGLQFLIQYYNGEERAKGNILERFSAQQFPDLHSELNLSSLELGDSALYFCASSVRSGSVPGGGETQYFGPGTRLLVL.

This chain links TRBV5-4 with TRBJ2-3; no clear D gene. CDR1 is SGHNT, CDR2 YYREEE, per germline (reference sequence). Trimming stripped 2 bases from V and 2 bases from J, with 3 bases between. The CDR3 extends over 12 amino acids. CDR3 bases: TGTGCCAGCAGCTTCCACACAGATACGCAGTATTTT. This gives the protein CASSFHTDTQYF.

The chain has TRBV9 and TRBJ2-1, with TRBD1 identical over 7 bases. V was pared by 4 bases and J by 5 bases, with 9 bases of the junction left unmatched. This CDR3 comprises 15 residues. Per germline, CDR1 SGDLS and CDR2 YYNGEE. Here the CDR3 reads CASSRQGIIHNEQFF. The CDR3 bases are TGTGCCAGCAGCCGACAGGGTATCATCCACAATGAGCAGTTCTTC.

This chain joins TRBV14 and TRBJ2-5; TRBD2 agrees at 9 bases. This CDR3 is built from 19 residues. Germline CDR1 reads SGHDN; CDR2 reads FVKESK. V dropped 1 base and J dropped 3; count of bases not matched to a gene: 15. CDR3 in amino acids: CASSQVTRGGPQTKETQYF. CDR3 coding DNA: TGTGCCAGCAGCCAAGTAACGCGGGGGGGCCCCCAAACGAAAGAGACCCAGTACTTC. Together with reference TRBV14 and TRBJ2-5, the CDR3 gives the full variable domain: EAGVTQFPSHSVIEKGQTVTLRCDPISGHDNLYWYRRVMGKEIKFLLHFVKESKQDESGMPNNRFLAERTGGTYSTLKVQPAELEDSGVYFCASSQVTRGGPQTKETQYFGPGTRLLVL.

The J gene is TRBJ2-3, the V gene TRBV30; tentative D call: TRBD2 (6 bases). Deletions cut 3 bases from V and 3 bases from J, with 19 bases between. This CDR3 has 16 amino acids. The germline V gene encodes CDR1 GTSNPN and CDR2 SVGIG (reference sequence). The chain's CDR3 is CAWRAGAGRLTDTQYF. The CDR3 region has the DNA TGTGCCTGGAGAGCCGGGGCGGGGCGTTTAACAGATACGCAGTATTTT.

Within the sample, this clone is medium-sized. One end of the junction does not line up with germline, which may come from a read error. J is TRBJ1-2 and V is TRBV6-4; 10 bases agree with TRBD1. CDR1 MRHNA and CDR2 SNTAGT come from the germline V gene. The CDR3 is 13 residues long. This CDR3 reads CASSDGGQGDRFF. The DNA for the CDR3 is TGTGCCAGCAGTGACGGAGGACAGGGGGATCGCTTCTTC.

The chain combines TRBV11-3 with TRBJ2-1, with a tentative D call TRBD1 (5 bases). V dropped 2 bases and J dropped 6 bases, with 8 bases sitting between them. The CDR3 sequence is 13 residues long. Germline V gives CDR1 SGHNT, CDR2 YENEEA. The CDR3 region has the DNA TGTGCCAGCAGCTTATTCCAGGGCAATGAGCAGTTCTTC. This codes for CASSLFQGNEQFF.

CDR3 nucleotides: TGTGCCAGCAGCCCCCTAGGGGCGGGAGCACTTGGAAACACCATATATTTT. Amino acids: CASSPLGAGALGNTIYF. The V and J genes are TRBV9 and TRBJ1-3; the D gene is possibly TRBD1 (5 bases). The germline V and J ends were trimmed by 4 bases and 3 bases, with 20 bases remaining between them. The germline gives CDR1 SGDLS, CDR2 YYNGEE. The CDR3 totals 17 residues.

Comment on this clone: The same CDR3 also results from other DNA sequences found in this sample. This chain joins TRBV2 and TRBJ2-2; D is possibly TRBD2 (5 bases). The CDR3 totals 15 residues. V was pared by 0 bases and J by 7 bases, with 12 bases between. Germline V gene sequence: CDR1 SNHLY, CDR2 FYNNEI. CDR3 DNA sequence: TGTGCCAGCAGTGAAGCGCGGACTTACGGCGGGGAGCTGTTTTTT. Translation gives CASSEARTYGGELFF.

V usage is TRBV29-1 and J usage is TRBJ1-4; D is undetermined. The germline gives CDR1 SQVTM, CDR2 ANQGSEA. The CDR3 has 11 amino acids. V shed 6 bases and J shed 5 bases, with 7 bases lying between them. CDR3 loop: CSVRGNEKLFF. CDR3 DNA: TGCAGCGTCCGAGGAAATGAAAAACTGTTTTTT.

The gene calls are TRBV11-2 and TRBJ2-1, with D perhaps matching TRBD1 (5 bases). CDR1 and CDR2 from the germline V gene are SGHAT and FQNNGV. The CDR3 has 16 amino acids. Trimming removed 2 bases at V and 0 bases at J, with 11 bases between. This CDR3 is CASSLTYRSSYNEQFF. DNA of the CDR3: TGTGCCAGCAGCTTAACCTACAGGAGCTCCTACAATGAGCAGTTCTTC.

This clone has a single count. CDR3 sequence: CASSPRTGSGNTIYF. The DNA of the CDR3 is TGTGCCAGTAGTCCTCGGACAGGCTCTGGAAACACCATATATTTT. J is TRBJ1-3 and V is TRBV19; 7 bases agree with TRBD1. Germline CDR1 LNHDA, CDR2 SQIVND (reference sequence). V lost 5 bases, J lost 0 bases, and 4 bases stayed unmatched. The CDR3 extends over 15 amino acids.